This TCR beta chain was captured by sequencing in a study of T cells in Graves' hyperthyroidism and ophthalmopathy. General study results and limits: Most clonotypes expanded in thyroid above 0.001 were likewise present in blood. Ophthalmopathy could be told apart from stable hyperthyroidism with a 13 V-J model.

Amplified TCR beta CDR3 regions came from RNA transcripts. Primed by the HTBI set, a first-round RT-PCR was run on the TCR CDR3. A single record per CDR3 protein comes from TCRdb applying MiXCR to the multiplex PCR reads. This sample yields roughly 570,000 distinct CDR3 sequences, of which 35% to 55% are seen a single time; around 20% belongs to the top ten. The CDR3 is made up of 14 amino acids. Germline V gene lookup returns CDR1 SGHTA and CDR2 FQGNSA. This clonotype was seen only a few times. What it binds is unknown. This TCR derives from an adult woman with Graves' disease, either hyperthyroidism or ophthalmopathy (not recorded which). Sequencing was carried out using peripheral blood or thyroid tissue (not recorded which). The chain uses TRBV7-2 and TRBJ2-7; tentatively, D is TRBD1 (5 bases). With the DNA end fitting TRBJ2-5 better, the J assignment may be wrong. The CDR3 coding sequence is TGTGCCAGCAGCCTCAAGGGGCTAGGAGAGACCCAGTACTTC. Encoded protein: CASSLKGLGETQYF.